Shown below are 8 T cell receptor beta chains from a single sample sequenced in a study of T-cell memory formation after mild COVID-19 (dated by TCRdb to about 2021). Receptor libraries were prepared by 5' RACE. The instrument was an Illumina NovaSeq 6000. TCRdb redid the processing of the public reads, applying fastp at Q25 and MiXCR, and retained in-frame beta chains. For every CDR3 protein sequence, its rows merge into one entry that carries the most common genes and DNA. A total of 270,000 or so distinct CDR3 sequences appear in this sample, approximately 19% of them only once. Clones ranked in the top ten supply under 30% of the sample. Input material: PBMCs or a T cell subset sorted from them (not recorded which). Receptors originate from a young man who had mild COVID-19 (a few samples of this study predate the infection). The sample titles of this study are shuffled in the database, so cell type and time point are left out; the donor was told from shared clones.

There are a few counts of this clonotype. The J gene is TRBJ2-7, the V gene TRBV18; D is undetermined. Germline CDR1 and CDR2: KGHSH and LQKENI. The length of the CDR3 is 13 residues. Trimming removed 3 bases at V and 2 bases at J, with 8 bases between. Here the CDR3 DNA reads TGTGCCAGCTCACCCGGCTCAACCTACGAGCAGTACGTC. This codes for CASSPGSTYEQYV.

This clonotype was seen a handful of times. The chain carries TRBV29-1 and TRBJ1-2; 9 nucleotides align to TRBD1. This CDR3 is built from 13 residues. Unmatched junction bases numbered 7, after V lost 1 base and J lost 10 bases. Looked up from germline, CDR1 is SQVTM and CDR2 is ANQGSEA. In DNA, the CDR3 is TGCAGCGTTGAAGGACAGGGGGGGTTGGACTACACCTTC. Translating it yields CSVEGQGGLDYTF.

This clonotype appeared a few times. CDR3 in DNA: TGTGCCAGCAGGGGCGGGGGCCAAGAGACCCAGTACTTC. Its translation is CASRGGGQETQYF. The chain joins TRBV5-6 to TRBJ2-5, with 7 bases that match TRBD2. This CDR3 spans 13 amino acids. Unmatched junction bases numbered 2, after V lost 5 bases and J lost 1 base. Germline V CDR1 and CDR2: SGHDT, YYEEEE.

The gene calls are TRBV7-9 and TRBJ1-4, with D possibly being TRBD1 (5 bases). The CDR3 runs to 13 residues. Germline CDR1 and CDR2: SEHNR and FQNEAQ (reference sequence). Trimming removed 5 bases at V and 12 bases at J, with 16 bases between. In DNA, the CDR3 is TGTGCCAGCAGCCGGGAAGGGGCGGCGCAACTGTTTTTT. This encodes CASSREGAAQLFF.

The chain joins TRBV12-3 or TRBV12-4 to TRBJ1-4; TRBD1 matches 7 bases. The J segment lost 2 bases and the V segment lost 6 bases, leaving 3 bases of the junction unmatched. The CDR3 is made up of 14 amino acids. CDR3 sequence: CASRRQGTNEKLFF. In DNA form, the CDR3 reads TGTGCCAGCAGGCGACAGGGTACTAATGAAAAACTGTTTTTT.

This chain links TRBV4-3 with TRBJ1-2, with unresolved D. Germline loops: CDR1 LGHNA, CDR2 YSLEER. V lost 4 bases and J lost 3, with 18 bases in between. There are 16 residues in the CDR3. The CDR3 DNA sequence: TGCGCCAGCAGCCCAGACTTCGCGGCAGCTGACTATGGCTACACCTTC. Translation: CASSPDFAAADYGYTF.

This clonotype was seen a few times. This chain joins TRBV7-3 and TRBJ2-1; no reliable D call. Germline V CDR1 and CDR2: SGHTA, FQGTGA. The CDR3 spans 15 residues. V gave up 2 bases and J gave up 4 bases, with 12 bases separating them. The CDR3 protein is CASSLFVSGYNEQFF. The CDR3 DNA reads as TGTGCCAGCAGCTTATTTGTTTCCGGTTACAATGAGCAGTTCTTC. Full variable domain (missing parts from reference TRBV7-3 and TRBJ2-1): GAGVSQTPSNKVTEKGKYVELRCDPISGHTALYWYRQSLGQGPEFLIYFQGTGAADDSGLPNDRFFAVRPEGSVSTLKIQRTERGDSAVYLCASSLFVSGYNEQFFGPGTRLTVL.

The V and J genes are TRBV9 and TRBJ2-3, with 7 bases matching TRBD1. CDR1 and CDR2 (germline): SGDLS, YYNGEE. The V segment lost 0 bases and the J segment 4 bases; nucleotides outside the gene matches: 11. CDR3 length: 17 residues. The CDR3 region is CASSVATPRQGPDTQYF. The CDR3 DNA reads TGTGCCAGCAGCGTAGCTACACCTAGACAGGGCCCAGATACGCAGTATTTT.